This record concerns one T cell receptor (beta chain) sequence. No antigen is known for it. Excluded were patients with other autoimmune diseases, uncontrolled infections, pregnancy or lactation. This sample is drawn from a study of Graves' ophthalmopathy and Graves' hyperthyroidism. Broader study findings: Ophthalmopathy progression predictions by the model showed roughly 75% specificity and about 70% sensitivity.

Researchers took RNA transcripts and amplified TCR beta CDR3 regions from them. Second-round multiplex PCR came after a first-round RT-PCR that employed HTBI primers. TCRdb analysed the multiplex PCR reads with MiXCR anew, one entry per CDR3 protein. The table records 450,000 to 600,000 distinct CDR3 sequences, about 35% of them present only once. The CDR3 covers 15 residues. The germline V gene has CDR1 LNHNV and CDR2 YYDKDF (reference sequence). V was pared by 8 bases and J by 4 bases, with 9 bases of the junction left unmatched. The V gene is TRBV15, the J gene TRBJ1-1; TRBD1 matches at 11 bases. This clonotype originated in an adult man with Graves' hyperthyroidism. The sequencing input was peripheral blood or thyroid tissue (not recorded which). The CDR3 is CATGRDRGSSTEAFF. For the CDR3, the DNA is TGTGCCACCGGAAGGGACAGGGGGTCGAGCACTGAAGCTTTCTTT.